The source of this TCR beta chain is a study of blood T cells in healthy people across ages. Study-level findings and limits: Aged donors had fewer naive CD4+ cells and lower diversity than long-lived donors.

Primed by a sample-barcoded 5' primer and a J-beta primer mix, a second PCR proceeded for about 6 to 12 cycles. MiXCR, run by TCRdb on the 5' RACE reads, gives a single entry per CDR3 protein. The table lists around 1,800,000 distinct CDR3 sequences, roughly two fifths of them singletons. This clonotype has just a few counts. Its target is not known. The sample consisted of blood. The receptor's source is a human donor in good health.

Here the CDR3 reads CASSLGLGQVTYEQYF. The DNA for the CDR3 is TGTGCCAGCAGCTTGGGTCTGGGACAGGTAACCTACGAGCAGTACTTC. The chain joins TRBV7-2 to TRBJ2-7; TRBD1 agrees at 8 bases. The germline V gene has CDR1 SGHTA and CDR2 FQGNSA. V lost 3 bases and J lost 2; bases outside the gene matches: 9. CDR3 length: 16 residues. The whole variable domain, remainder taken from reference TRBV7-2 and TRBJ2-7, is GAGVSQSPSNKVTEKGKDVELRCDPISGHTALYWYRQSLGQGLEFLIYFQGNSAPDKSGLPSDRFSAERTGGSVSTLTIQRTQQEDSAVYLCASSLGLGQVTYEQYFGPGTRLTVT.